Listed below are T cell receptor beta chains from one sample, sequenced in a study of blood T cell repertoires in COVID-19. Sequenced by immunoSEQ multiplex PCR; TCRdb stores in-frame clones only, minus some. This sample has roughly 86,000 clones, with approximately 78% found just once. The source material was peripheral blood. These receptors all stem from a human donor in a cohort sampled during active COVID-19. The CDR3 runs from the conserved cysteine through the conserved F or W. D genes are given only for firm matches. Part of the rows lack a size; the others show once, few, many or a class for expanded clones.

>NA|NA|TRBJ1-2|TRBV20-1
CSASPSRGRYGYTF
TGCAGTGCTAGTCCTTCCAGGGGACGGTATGGCTACACCTTC
>TRBD1|NA|TRBJ1-2|TRBV6-6
CASSLYPGQGAGWDYGYTF
TGTGCCAGCAGTCTATACCCGGGACAGGGGGCGGGTTGGGACTATGGCTACACCTTC
>NA|NA|TRBJ2-3|TRBV6-1
CASSVLGGGAKDTQYF
TGTGCCAGCAGTGTCCTTGGTGGGGGGGCCAAAGATACGCAGTATTTT
>NA|NA|TRBJ1-5|TRBV6-5
CASSRVGNNQPQHF
TGTGCCAGCAGCAGGGTTGGAAACAATCAGCCCCAGCATTTT
>NA|once|TRBJ1-5|TRBV28
CASSFPWASNQPQHF
TGTGCCAGCAGTTTCCCCTGGGCTAGCAATCAGCCCCAGCATTTT
>NA|NA|TRBJ1-3|TRBV3-1/TRBV3-2
CASSQAGFGNTIYF
TGTGCCAGCAGCCAAGCAGGGTTTGGAAACACCATATATTTT
>NA|NA|TRBJ1-2|TRBV25-1
CASSSNFYGYTF
TGTGCCAGCAGTTCCAATTTCTATGGCTACACCTTC
>NA|NA|TRBJ1-4|TRBV5-6
CASSLAGGVEKLFF
TGTGCCAGCAGCTTGGCGGGGGGCGTTGAAAAACTGTTTTTT
>NA|NA|TRBJ1-3|TRBV7-9
CASSSSSGNTIYF
TGTGCCAGCAGCTCCTCCTCTGGAAACACCATATATTTT
>NA|NA|TRBJ1-1|TRBV5-6
CASSLLSNRYTEAFF
TGTGCCAGCAGCTTGCTGTCAAACCGGTACACTGAAGCTTTCTTT
>NA|NA|TRBJ2-5|TRBV6-4
CASSPQGLRETQYF
TGTGCCAGCAGCCCCCAGGGGTTAAGGGAGACCCAGTACTTC
>NA|NA|TRBJ2-2|TRBV3-1/TRBV3-2
CASSQSRGSSSGELFF
TGTGCCAGCAGCCAATCACGGGGGTCTTCATCCGGGGAGCTGTTTTTT
>NA|NA|TRBJ1-5|TRBV6-5
CASSYPRLRSNQPQHF
TGTGCCAGCAGTTATCCGAGACTTAGGAGCAATCAGCCCCAGCATTTT
>NA|NA|TRBJ2-1|TRBV6-2/TRBV6-3
CASSYDSYPFF
TGTGCCAGCAGTTACGATAGTTATCCGTTCTTC
>NA|NA|TRBJ2-1|TRBV10-1
CASSDAGQSYNEQFF
TGCGCCAGCAGTGATGCAGGGCAAAGCTACAATGAGCAGTTCTTC
>TRBD2|NA|TRBJ2-3|TRBV2
CASGLLANTDTQYF
TGTGCCAGCGGTTTACTAGCGAACACAGATACGCAGTATTTT
>TRBD1|once|TRBJ1-1|TRBV28
CASSARQGAEAFF
TGTGCCAGCAGCGCCCGACAGGGCGCTGAAGCTTTCTTT